Reported below is one TCR beta chain. The data were produced by immunoSEQ multiplex PCR, yet TCRdb's version contains in-frame clones alone and is incomplete. The sample carries 550,000 to 750,000 clones, 95% recorded once. CD8 cells regarded as naive lacked CD45RO, were positively chosen for CCR7, and omitted terminally differentiated effector memory CD45RA+ cells. This sample stems from a study of shared clonotypes between healthy human individuals. CDR3 length: 11 amino acids. Per the germline V gene, CDR1 is SQVTM and CDR2 is ANQGSEA. Trimming left V 0 bases short and J 6 bases short, with 6 bases between.

The chain is built from TRBV29-1 and TRBJ2-7; D is unclear. The receptor comes from a woman aged 25 to 39 in good health. Sequenced input: naive CD8+ T cells sorted from blood. The DNA of the CDR3 is TGCAGCGTTGAAGATCAAGGCGAGCAGTACTTC. It translates to CSVEDQGEQYF.